This T cell receptor beta chain derives from a study of identical twins. MiXCR, applied by TCRdb to the 5' RACE reads, yields one record per CDR3 protein. The table includes some 690,000 distinct CDR3 sequences, 21% detected once. The CDR3 has 15 amino acids. J was trimmed by 5 bases and V by 6 bases; bases with no gene match: 5. Germline CDR1 reads DFQATT; CDR2 reads SNEGSKA (reference sequence). In this sample, this clonotype turned up a few times. The same sample was also studied in work on T cells expressing NK-cell markers. Turning to that study: HCMV seropositivity characterized most of the eight sequenced donors, and seronegativity one. Of CD8+ T cells, 1.0-7.0% belonged to dominant NKG2C+ clonotypes in roughly 6 donors.

V is TRBV20-1 and J is TRBJ2-1; TRBD2 matches at 15 bases. Specimen: PBMCs. This TCR was recovered from a woman under 30 in good health. The CDR3 spells CSAAGTSGRNNEQFF. DNA for the CDR3: TGCAGTGCGGCAGGGACTAGCGGGAGGAACAATGAGCAGTTCTTC.